The text below deals with one TCR beta chain. The antigen is undetermined. The data belong to a study of shared clonotypes between healthy human individuals. General observations from the study: Four donors shared about 4.5% of their naive CD4 clonotypes.

The protocol was immunoSEQ multiplex PCR, while the TCRdb copy is restricted to in-frame clones and leaves out a portion. The sample holds around 2.3 million clones, approximately 95% seen once. Trimming removed 5 bases from V and 12 bases from J, with 11 bases in between. Germline loops: CDR1 GTSNPN, CDR2 SVGIG (reference sequence). The CDR3 is 10 residues long. The gene calls are TRBV30 and TRBJ2-1; a weak D match, TRBD2 (6 bases). The specimen sequenced was naive CD4+ T cells sorted from blood. The subset is: CD45RA+ positively selected. The receptor was derived from a young man in good health. Here the CDR3 DNA reads TGTGCCTGGGGAAGACTAGTGCAGTTCTTC. This codes for CAWGRLVQFF. Based on the CDR3 plus reference TRBV30 and TRBJ2-1, the full variable domain is SQTIHQWPATLVQPVGSPLSLECTVEGTSNPNLYWYRQAAGRGLQLLFYSVGIGQISSEVPQNLSASRPQDRQFILSSKKLLLSDSGFYLCAWGRLVQFFGPGTRLTVL.